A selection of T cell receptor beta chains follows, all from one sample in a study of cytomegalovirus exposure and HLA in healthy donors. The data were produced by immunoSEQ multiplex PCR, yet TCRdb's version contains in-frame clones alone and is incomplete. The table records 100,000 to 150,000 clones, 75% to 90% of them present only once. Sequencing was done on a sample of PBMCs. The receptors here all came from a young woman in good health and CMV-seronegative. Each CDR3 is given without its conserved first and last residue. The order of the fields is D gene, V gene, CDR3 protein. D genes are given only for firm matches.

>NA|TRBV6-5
ASSYAPPEGLDGYT
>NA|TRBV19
ATQGTIREQF
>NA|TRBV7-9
ASSFRASEQF
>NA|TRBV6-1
ASSQGAGANVLT
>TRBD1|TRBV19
ASSIIPGQGAYEQY
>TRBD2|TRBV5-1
ASSRGSGENTGELF
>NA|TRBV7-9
ASSLTVRGGEQF
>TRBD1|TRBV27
ASSLLGQGHQPQH
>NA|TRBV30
AWSRGLTEAF
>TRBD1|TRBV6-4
ASSEQGAQTEAF
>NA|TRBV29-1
SAQRGRSRETQY
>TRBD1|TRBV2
ASILTGGTEAF
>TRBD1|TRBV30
AWSVGQGLMQKLF
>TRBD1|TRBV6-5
ASSRQGARGYT
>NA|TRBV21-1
ASSSRDEQF
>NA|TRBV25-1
ATLTGAGYT
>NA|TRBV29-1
SVDGVGYT
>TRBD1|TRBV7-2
ASSLAQGEYT
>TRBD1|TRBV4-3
ASSQEVRTGSGELF
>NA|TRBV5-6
ASSFLGLAYEQY
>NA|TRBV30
AWSVLGTQY
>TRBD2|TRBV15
ATSRDLIAGVSVDTQY
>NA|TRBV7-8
ASGPGRKETQY
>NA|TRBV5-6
ASNLGHRYSGNTIY
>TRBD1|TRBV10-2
ASRGNRGSGEQY
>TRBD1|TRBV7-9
ASSLGAGQGRLRELF
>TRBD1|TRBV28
ASSPSDRDTEAF
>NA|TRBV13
ASSFGPPGSFYGYT
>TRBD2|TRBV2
ASRSTSFNEQY
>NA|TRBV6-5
ASGLGARTGELF
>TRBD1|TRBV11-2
ASSSHRGSGNTIY
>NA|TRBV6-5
ASSYSFRDYEQY